One sample yielded the 9 T cell receptor beta chains listed below, sequenced in a study of control samples from healthy donors and cancer patients. TCRdb keeps only in-frame clones here, not all; method: immunoSEQ multiplex PCR. The data hold about 120,000 clones, with around 93% observed a single time. The sample was PBMCs. Every receptor here comes from a man aged 50 to 59 with head and neck cancer.

The chain employs TRBV6-1 and TRBJ1-2; D perhaps matches TRBD1 (6 bases). Germline CDR1 and CDR2: MNHNS and SASEGT. CDR3 length: 13 residues. Trimming removed 2 bases from V and 4 bases from J, with 8 bases in between. The CDR3 region has the DNA TGTGCCAGCAGTGAATCAGGGGCCTATGGCTACACCTTC. Amino acids: CASSESGAYGYTF.

The chain recombines TRBV11-2 with TRBJ2-7; D is ambiguous. The CDR3 sequence is 12 residues long. Germline V lookup: CDR1 SGHAT, CDR2 FQNNGV. With 1 base removed from V and 4 bases from J, the gap between germline ends came to 5 bases. The CDR3 loop reads CASSLVGYEQYF. The CDR3, as DNA: TGTGCCAGCAGCTTAGTGGGTTACGAGCAGTACTTC.

The rearrangement joins TRBV7-9 to TRBJ1-5; the D is unclear. V lost 1 base and J 2 bases, leaving 15 bases between the germline ends. Per the germline V gene, CDR1 is SEHNR and CDR2 is FQNEAQ (reference sequence). The CDR3 has 17 residues. CDR3 nucleotide sequence: TGTGCCAGCAGCTTAGGGGTAGGCCCCCTGGGCAATCAGCCCCAGCATTTT. It specifies CASSLGVGPLGNQPQHF.

The chain has TRBV30 and TRBJ1-1; no reliable D call. V was trimmed by 0 bases and J by 2 bases, leaving 1 base between them. The CDR3 is made up of 11 amino acids. From germline, CDR1 is GTSNPN and CDR2 SVGIG (reference sequence). The CDR3 DNA follows: TGTGCCTGGAGTGTAAACACTGAAGCTTTCTTT. This sequence encodes CAWSVNTEAFF. Based on the CDR3 plus reference TRBV30 and TRBJ1-1, the full variable domain is SQTIHQWPATLVQPVGSPLSLECTVEGTSNPNLYWYRQAAGRGLQLLFYSVGIGQISSEVPQNLSASRPQDRQFILSSKKLLLSDSGFYLCAWSVNTEAFFGQGTRLTVV.

The chain links TRBV12-3 or TRBV12-4 to TRBJ2-7, with TRBD1 matching over 9 bases. The CDR3 spans 13 residues. Trimming removed 5 bases from V and 7 bases from J; junction bases left unmatched: 6. The CDR3 loop is CASSTDRGNEQYF. CDR3 DNA: TGTGCCAGCAGTACCGACAGGGGGAATGAGCAGTACTTC.

The chain uses TRBV4-2 and TRBJ1-2, with D possibly TRBD1 on 6 matching bases. The CDR3 contains 15 residues. Germline lookup yields CDR1 LGHNA and CDR2 YNFKEQ. V was pared by 0 bases and J by 2 bases, with 10 bases between. This CDR3 reads CASSQEIGQNYGYTF. In nucleotides, the CDR3 is TGTGCCAGCAGCCAAGAGATAGGACAGAACTATGGCTACACCTTC.

The chain combines TRBV30 with TRBJ2-7, with TRBD2 matching over 7 bases. The V gene end was trimmed by 3 bases and the J gene end by 3 bases; junction bases not matched to a gene: 5. This CDR3 is built from 13 residues. CDR1 is GTSNPN and CDR2 is SVGIG in the germline V gene (reference sequence). The CDR3 region has the DNA TGTGCCTGGAGCCGGGGCGGGGGCTACGAGCAGTACTTC. As protein: CAWSRGGGYEQYF.

The CDR3 reads CASTPSASRNYGYTF. The CDR3 nucleotides read TGTGCCAGTACCCCCTCGGCAAGTCGGAACTATGGCTACACCTTC. The chain combines TRBV19 with TRBJ1-2; D call uncertain. The CDR3 covers 15 residues. Per the germline V gene, CDR1 is LNHDA and CDR2 is SQIVND (reference sequence). V dropped 7 bases and J dropped 2 bases, with 17 bases sitting between them.

V and J are TRBV18 and TRBJ1-3; TRBD1 aligns across 8 bases. This CDR3 spans 16 amino acids. J was trimmed by 2 bases and V by 5 bases; bases with no gene match: 8. CDR1 KGHSH and CDR2 LQKENI come from the germline V gene. In DNA, the CDR3 is TGTGCCAGCTCAAGCGACAGGGGTATCGCTGGAAACACCATATATTTT. This sequence encodes CASSSDRGIAGNTIYF.